The following is a T cell receptor (beta chain) sequence with its context. The antigen is not known. One end of the junction fails to match germline, which may point to a read error. The data originate from a study of T cells in Graves' hyperthyroidism and ophthalmopathy. Findings and limits, study-wide: Among clonotypes expanded in thyroid above 0.001, most were also found in blood.

There were TCR beta CDR3 regions amplified from RNA transcripts. During a first-round RT-PCR of the TCR CDR3, the HTBI primer set was used. TCRdb reprocessed the multiplex PCR reads with MiXCR, giving one entry per CDR3 protein. The sample records some 360,000 distinct CDR3 sequences, less than 20% being singletons. Active moderate-to-severe ophthalmopathy, Clinical Activity Score at least 3, NOSPECS at least 4, under 3 months' duration. Not enrolled were patients with uncontrolled infection, other autoimmune disease, pregnancy or lactation. It was around 11 ml of fresh peripheral blood that supplied the PBMCs. The CDR3 is 17 amino acids. The germline CDR1 and CDR2 sequences are MRHNA and SNTAGT.

The receptor's source is a woman in her 40s with Graves' ophthalmopathy. The chain employs TRBV6-4 and TRBJ2-7, with 9 nucleotides matching TRBD2. Sequences were obtained from blood. The chain's CDR3 is CASSQKAGGFAVYEQYF. CDR3 coding DNA: TGCGCCAGCAGCCAAAAAGCGGGAGGATTTGCGGTGTACGAGCAGTACTTC.